These 29 T cell receptor beta chains share one sample of origin, sequenced in a study of cytomegalovirus exposure and HLA in healthy donors. 13 Jbeta primers and 60 Vbeta primers were used for the PCR. Generated by immunoSEQ multiplex PCR, the TCRdb table keeps only in-frame clones and is missing some. The data contain 120,000 to 150,000 clones, over 65% of them singletons. Sequences were obtained from PBMCs. All receptors derive from a man aged 35-49 years in good health and CMV-seropositive.

The chain links TRBV11-2 to TRBJ1-2, with TRBD1 as a possible D gene (6 bases). V was shortened by 1 base and J by 4 bases, with 19 bases between the two germline ends. The CDR3 totals 17 residues. Germline V CDR1 and CDR2: SGHAT, FQNNGV. The CDR3 DNA sequence: TGTGCCAGCAGCTTAGTCGGTGGGCAGGGGTGGGCCTATGGCTACACCTTC. Amino acid sequence: CASSLVGGQGWAYGYTF.

This chain connects TRBV19 to TRBJ1-2; 7 positions match TRBD1. Germline CDR1 and CDR2: LNHDA and SQIVND (reference sequence). CDR3 length: 14 residues. Germline trimming cut 5 bases from V and 5 bases from J; bases unmatched to any gene: 8. The CDR3 DNA sequence: TGTGCCAGTAGTGCCTCGACAGGGAGATATGGCTACACCTTC. Translating it yields CASSASTGRYGYTF.

This chain connects TRBV6-1 to TRBJ2-4; 7 nucleotides match TRBD1. CDR3 length equals 13 residues. The junction had 4 bases not matched to a gene; V was cut back by 10 bases and J by 1 base. CDR1 and CDR2 from the germline V gene are MNHNS and SASEGT. The CDR3 here is CATVQGAKNIQYF. CDR3 sequence (DNA): TGTGCCACCGTACAGGGGGCCAAAAACATTCAGTACTTC.

The rearrangement joins TRBV6-1 to TRBJ2-3; no definite D call. Trimming left V 9 bases short and J 0 bases short, with 13 bases between. There are 14 residues in the CDR3. Germline V lookup: CDR1 MNHNS, CDR2 SASEGT. The chain's CDR3 is CASGAVSSTDTQYF. The CDR3 DNA sequence: TGTGCCAGTGGCGCGGTTAGCAGCACAGATACGCAGTATTTT.

On this clone: One junction end disagrees with the germline gene, perhaps due to a read error. The same CDR3 is also encoded by other DNA sequences in this sample. V gene TRBV5-4 combines with J gene TRBJ2-1, with 8 nucleotides matching TRBD1. The CDR3 runs 15 residues. The V gene's germline CDR1 is SGHNT and CDR2 YYREEE (reference sequence). CDR3 sequence reads: CASSPPPGGHNEQFF. The CDR3 DNA sequence: TGTGCTAGCAGCCCCCCCCCAGGGGGCCACAATGAGCAGTTCTTC.

This chain uses TRBV7-2 with TRBJ2-7; maybe TRBD2 (5 bases). This CDR3 has 15 amino acids. Trimming removed 5 bases from V and 5 bases from J, with 19 bases in between. Germline CDR1 SGHTA, CDR2 FQGNSA. The chain's CDR3 is CASSPQSGPADEQYF. CDR3 DNA sequence: TGTGCCAGCAGCCCTCAAAGCGGACCTGCCGACGAGCAGTACTTC. Based on the CDR3 plus reference TRBV7-2 and TRBJ2-7, the full variable domain is GAGVSQSPSNKVTEKGKDVELRCDPISGHTALYWYRQSLGQGLEFLIYFQGNSAPDKSGLPSDRFSAERTGGSVSTLTIQRTQQEDSAVYLCASSPQSGPADEQYFGPGTRLTVT.

J is TRBJ2-2 and V is TRBV9; TRBD1 matches at 8 bases. Unmatched junction bases numbered 6, after V lost 0 bases and J lost 8 bases. Germline V CDR1 and CDR2: SGDLS, YYNGEE. The CDR3 is 15 amino acids. The chain's CDR3 is CASSVGQGQVGELFF. The CDR3 DNA reads TGTGCCAGCAGCGTAGGACAGGGGCAGGTTGGGGAGCTGTTTTTT. Together with reference TRBV9 and TRBJ2-2, the CDR3 gives the full variable domain: DSGVTQTPKHLITATGQRVTLRCSPRSGDLSVYWYQQSLDQGLQFLIQYYNGEERAKGNILERFSAQQFPDLHSELNLSSLELGDSALYFCASSVGQGQVGELFFGEGSRLTVL.

This clone was observed a few times. The J gene is TRBJ1-1, the V gene TRBV19, with TRBD1 as a possible D gene (5 bases). This CDR3 comprises 13 residues. Germline CDR1 and CDR2: LNHDA and SQIVND (reference sequence). The V end was cut by 0 bases, the J end by 7 bases, with 9 bases between. The DNA for the CDR3 is TGTGCCAGTAGTATAGAAGGGGCCGATGAAGCTTTCTTT. It is translated as CASSIEGADEAFF.

This chain uses TRBV30 with TRBJ2-2; D possibly corresponds to TRBD1 (5 bases). The CDR3 is 14 residues long. V lost 5 bases, J lost 6 bases, and 16 bases lay in between. Per germline, CDR1 GTSNPN and CDR2 SVGIG (reference sequence). The CDR3 here is CAWDLLGVPGELFF. The CDR3 DNA reads TGTGCCTGGGACCTCTTAGGGGTCCCCGGGGAGCTGTTTTTT.

V is TRBV4-3 and J is TRBJ2-6; possibly TRBD2 for D (5 bases). Germline values: CDR1 LGHNA, CDR2 YSLEER. Trimming stripped 0 bases from V and 2 bases from J, with 8 bases between. This CDR3 has 16 amino acids. The CDR3 protein is CASSQDAGTGANVLTF. The CDR3 coding sequence is TGCGCCAGCAGCCAAGACGCGGGCACTGGGGCCAACGTCCTGACTTTC.

The chain joins TRBV4-1 to TRBJ2-3; the D is unclear. The CDR3 runs 15 residues. Looked up from germline, CDR1 is MGHRA and CDR2 is YSYEKL. The V end lost 0 bases, the J end lost 11 bases, and 18 bases lay between the germline ends. The CDR3 DNA follows: TGCGCCAGCAGCCAAGAAGCTCCCCCCACAGATTTGCAGTATTTT. Its translation is CASSQEAPPTDLQYF.

This chain connects TRBV19 to TRBJ2-1; D unclear. CDR3 size: 15 residues. The V and J ends lost 0 bases and 0 bases respectively, with 6 bases between them. CDR1 and CDR2 from the germline V gene are LNHDA and SQIVND (reference sequence). The CDR3 loop is CASSIEARSYNEQFF. As DNA, the CDR3 is TGTGCCAGTAGTATAGAGGCCCGCTCCTACAATGAGCAGTTCTTC. Full variable domain (rest looked up from reference TRBV19 and TRBJ2-1): DGGITQSPKYLFRKEGQNVTLSCEQNLNHDAMYWYRQDPGQGLRLIYYSQIVNDFQKGDIAEGYSVSREKKESFPLTVTSAQKNPTAFYLCASSIEARSYNEQFFGPGTRLTVL.

This clone was seen a few times. The rearrangement joins TRBV29-1 to TRBJ1-3, with D unresolved. The germline V and J ends were trimmed by 6 bases and 0 bases, with 6 bases remaining between them. The CDR3 contains 12 residues. Per germline, CDR1 SQVTM and CDR2 ANQGSEA. The CDR3 spells CSVGNSGNTIYF. The CDR3 DNA sequence: TGCAGCGTCGGGAACTCTGGAAACACCATATATTTT.

A single count supports this clone. This chain uses TRBV5-1 with TRBJ2-5; D ambiguous. Trimming pared 1 base from V and 4 bases from J, leaving 11 bases between. The CDR3 has 14 residues. Germline V lookup: CDR1 SGHRS, CDR2 YFSETQ. The CDR3 sequence: CASSLTVVRETQYF. The CDR3 bases are TGCGCCAGCAGCTTGACAGTGGTCCGAGAGACCCAGTACTTC.

V usage is TRBV6-5 and J usage is TRBJ1-1; 10 bases match TRBD1. The CDR3 is 14 amino acids. V was clipped by 0 bases and J by 5 bases; unmatched bases: 0. In germline, CDR1 is MNHEY, CDR2 SVGAGI. CDR3 nucleotides: TGTGCCAGCAGTTACTCGGGACAGGGGACTGAAGCTTTCTTT. This translates into CASSYSGQGTEAFF.

This chain links TRBV6-5 with TRBJ2-7; 9 bases are a match to TRBD1. This CDR3 has 15 residues. V lost 0 bases to trimming and J lost 3 bases; unmatched junction nucleotides: 3. Germline assignment: CDR1 MNHEY and CDR2 SVGAGI. The CDR3 sequence is CASSYSGTGNYEQYF. CDR3 sequence (DNA): TGTGCCAGCAGTTACTCCGGGACAGGGAACTACGAGCAGTACTTC.

A few counts support this clone. This sequence joins TRBV2 and TRBJ2-2; TRBD1 matches at 8 bases. The germline V gene encodes CDR1 SNHLY and CDR2 FYNNEI. The CDR3 consists of 16 residues. V was pared by 5 bases and J by 1 base, with 6 bases of the junction left unmatched. The CDR3 is CASSQTGTGNTGELFF. CDR3 nucleotides: TGTGCCAGCAGTCAGACAGGGACAGGGAACACCGGGGAGCTGTTTTTT.

The chain couples TRBV27 to TRBJ1-1; the match to TRBD1 covers 7 bases. Germline CDR1 reads MNHEY; CDR2 reads SMNVEV (reference sequence). The trim removed 2 bases at V and 2 bases at J, leaving 8 bases unmatched. This CDR3 is built from 16 residues. The CDR3: CASSLRLQGVNTEAFF. The CDR3 DNA reads TGTGCCAGCAGTTTAAGGTTGCAGGGGGTAAACACTGAAGCTTTCTTT.

The rearrangement links TRBV19 to TRBJ1-1, with 7 bases matching TRBD1. Per germline, CDR1 LNHDA and CDR2 SQIVND (reference sequence). The V gene end was trimmed by 7 bases and the J gene end by 4 bases; junction bases not matched to a gene: 3. This CDR3 is built from 12 residues. The CDR3, as DNA: TGTGCCAGTATCGACAGGGTCACTGAAGCTTTCTTT. It encodes CASIDRVTEAFF.

The chain recombines TRBV29-1 with TRBJ2-3; the match to TRBD2 covers 10 bases. The CDR3 is made up of 15 amino acids. The junction had 7 bases not matched to a gene; V was cut back by 6 bases and J by 1 base. Germline V gene lookup returns CDR1 SQVTM and CDR2 ANQGSEA. Written as DNA, the CDR3 is TGCAGCGTGCCACCCCTAGCGGGAGGCACAGATACGCAGTATTTT. Translation: CSVPPLAGGTDTQYF.

This chain links TRBV18 with TRBJ1-2, with TRBD1 identical over 11 bases. Germline V gives CDR1 KGHSH, CDR2 LQKENI. The CDR3 runs to 15 residues. J was trimmed by 3 bases and V by 6 bases; bases with no gene match: 6. CDR3 sequence: CASSPGQGADYGYTF. The CDR3 bases are TGTGCCAGCTCCCCCGGACAGGGGGCCGACTATGGCTACACCTTC.

This clone has just one count. CDR3 amino acids: CASSPRVGGRAVDEQYF. The CDR3 region has the DNA TGTGCCAGCAGCCCCCGGGTGGGAGGGAGGGCCGTCGACGAGCAGTACTTC. J is TRBJ2-7 and V is TRBV11-2; TRBD2 aligns across 7 bases. The CDR3 is 17 residues long. The V gene end was trimmed by 5 bases and the J gene end by 5 bases; junction bases not matched to a gene: 18. Per the germline V gene, CDR1 is SGHAT and CDR2 is FQNNGV.

In this sample, this clone turned up a few times. The J gene is TRBJ2-1, the V gene TRBV7-2, with TRBD2 matching 9 bases. This CDR3 contains 15 residues. V dropped 5 bases and J dropped 4; count of bases not matched to a gene: 6. The germline V gene encodes CDR1 SGHTA and CDR2 FQGNSA. The CDR3 is CASSLGLAGYNEQFF. Here the CDR3 DNA reads TGTGCCAGCAGCCTTGGGCTAGCGGGATACAATGAGCAGTTCTTC.

The chain has TRBV6-4 and TRBJ2-2; 11 bases align to TRBD2. The V and J ends lost 4 bases and 3 bases, in that order; junction bases with no gene match: 16. The CDR3 totals 20 residues. Per the germline V gene, CDR1 is MRHNA and CDR2 is SNTAGT. CDR3 sequence (DNA): TGTGCCAGCAGTGGCGCGGCGACTAGCGGGACCGAGGTGGACACCGGGGAGCTGTTTTTT. This codes for CASSGAATSGTEVDTGELFF.

The chain recombines TRBV19 with TRBJ2-7, with D tentatively TRBD1 (6 bases). V lost 0 bases to trimming and J lost 2 bases, with 8 bases between them. This CDR3 spans 14 amino acids. Germline lookup yields CDR1 LNHDA and CDR2 SQIVND (reference sequence). The CDR3 DNA sequence: TGTGCCAGTAGTATAGAAACAGGGACCTACGAGCAGTACTTC. Its translation: CASSIETGTYEQYF.

The chain links TRBV4-2 to TRBJ2-7, with TRBD1 as a possible D gene (5 bases). This CDR3 spans 13 amino acids. The ends were cut back, 2 bases at V and 6 bases at J, with 11 bases in the middle. The germline gives CDR1 LGHNA, CDR2 YNFKEQ. This chain's CDR3 is CASSQLGQGEQYF. CDR3 sequence (DNA): TGTGCCAGCAGCCAACTAGGTCAGGGCGAGCAGTACTTC.

The sample holds one count of this clone. This chain links TRBV6-5 with TRBJ2-7; D is uncertain. Germline V gene lookup returns CDR1 MNHEY and CDR2 SVGAGI. Trimming took 4 bases from V and 5 from J, leaving 12 bases between them. The length of the CDR3 is 13 residues. CDR3 bases: TGTGCCAGCAGTTCCACTAATTTCCACGAGCAGTACTTC. It translates to CASSSTNFHEQYF.

The chain recombines TRBV18 with TRBJ2-1; 12 bases map to TRBD1. Trimming took 3 bases from V and 9 from J; bases not matched to a gene: 9. Germline V gene sequence: CDR1 KGHSH, CDR2 LQKENI. The CDR3 contains 16 residues. The CDR3 region has the DNA TGTGCCAGCTCACCCGGGGGGACAGGGGGCTCGGGTGAGCAGTTCTTC. Translated: CASSPGGTGGSGEQFF.

Details on this clone: Other DNA sequences within the sample encode an identical CDR3. CDR3 bases: TGCGCCAGCAGCCCCGGGACAGGGAGAGAAAAACTGTTTTTT. This encodes CASSPGTGREKLFF. This sequence joins TRBV5-1 and TRBJ1-4; 9 nucleotides agree with TRBD1. This CDR3 comprises 14 residues. Germline assignment: CDR1 SGHRS and CDR2 YFSETQ. Germline trimming cut 4 bases from V and 8 bases from J; bases unmatched to any gene: 6.